Included here is one TCR beta chain sequence, with context. This sample was taken from a study of shared clonotypes between healthy human individuals. The table came from immunoSEQ multiplex PCR; TCRdb's copy has only in-frame clones and leaves some out. The sample lists 2 million to 2.5 million clones; under 97% were seen once. This sequence was found in a young man in good health. Sample: naive CD4+ T cells sorted from blood. Subset indicated: CD45RA+ positively selected.

The DNA for the CDR3 is TGTGCCAGTAGTATACCCGGGAGTAGCTTCGAGCAGTACTTC. It translates to CASSIPGSSFEQYF. This rearrangement joins TRBV19 to TRBJ2-7; TRBD2 is a possible D gene (6 bases). The CDR3 sequence is 14 residues long. CDR1 LNHDA and CDR2 SQIVND come from the germline V gene (reference sequence). Between the trimmed V and J ends, which lost 2 bases and 6 bases, there was a span of 14 bases.